This record covers a single T cell receptor (beta chain). The method was immunoSEQ multiplex PCR; TCRdb's version includes in-frame clones alone and lacks a portion of them. The sample has tens of thousands of clones; around 91% are singletons. This entry comes from a study of T cell responses to AZD1222 COVID-19 vaccine. Germline loops: CDR1 MNHEY, CDR2 SVGEGT. The V and J ends lost 5 bases and 2 bases, in that order; junction bases with no gene match: 2. This CDR3 contains 14 residues. This rearrangement joins TRBV6-2 or TRBV6-3 to TRBJ1-2; 10 bases fit TRBD1. The sequence was obtained from an adult in good health. The input for sequencing was peripheral blood, taken on day 0 of AZD1222 vaccination. Written as DNA, the CDR3 is TGTGCCAGCAGTGACAGGGGGCGAAACTATGGCTACACCTTC. Translation: CASSDRGRNYGYTF.